Below are 27 T cell receptor beta chains sequenced from a single sample in a study of cytomegalovirus exposure and HLA in healthy donors. The primer mix had 60 Vbeta and 13 Jbeta primers. Measured with immunoSEQ multiplex PCR; TCRdb has only the in-frame clones, and not every one. Of around 110,000 clones listed, around 83% are singletons. Sequenced sample: PBMCs. Source of these receptors: a man aged 30 to 39 in good health and CMV-seropositive.

The V gene is TRBV4-1, the J gene TRBJ2-2; D possibly corresponds to TRBD2 (7 bases). The CDR3 covers 18 residues. V shed 6 bases and J shed 0 bases, with 20 bases lying between them. Germline loops: CDR1 MGHRA, CDR2 YSYEKL. CDR3 protein: CASSGSWGGRTNTGELFF. DNA for the CDR3: TGCGCCAGCAGTGGAAGTTGGGGGGGGCGGACGAACACCGGGGAGCTGTTTTTT.

The V gene is TRBV5-1, the J gene TRBJ2-5; 7 positions match TRBD1. The length of the CDR3 is 14 residues. Germline trimming cut 0 bases from V and 5 bases from J; bases unmatched to any gene: 4. Germline V CDR1 and CDR2: SGHRS, YFSETQ. CDR3 in amino acids: CASSLATGVETQYF. In nucleotides, the CDR3 is TGCGCCAGCAGCTTGGCAACAGGGGTGGAGACCCAGTACTTC.

This sequence joins TRBV4-1 and TRBJ2-7, with 7 positions matching TRBD1. The germline V gene encodes CDR1 MGHRA and CDR2 YSYEKL. CDR3 length: 13 residues. V trimming: 5 bases; J trimming: 5 bases; junction bases outside the gene matches: 6. The CDR3 here is CASSSPGTDEQYV. Here the CDR3 DNA reads TGCGCCAGCAGCTCCCCGGGGACAGACGAGCAGTACGTC.

Only one count was recorded for this clone. The chain is built from TRBV10-3 and TRBJ1-6; D is uncertain. Germline CDR1 ENHRY, CDR2 SYGVKD. This CDR3 contains 14 residues. V shed 3 bases and J shed 8 bases, with 11 bases lying between them. The CDR3, as DNA: TGTGCCATCAGTGAACAGTCGCAATATTCACCCCTCCACTTT. This encodes CAISEQSQYSPLHF.

This chain connects TRBV5-4 to TRBJ2-3; 8 nucleotides line up with TRBD1. Germline trimming cut 5 bases from V and 6 bases from J; bases unmatched to any gene: 5. The CDR3 is 13 residues long. Germline values: CDR1 SGHNT, CDR2 YYREEE (reference sequence). The chain's CDR3 is CASSFWTGDTQYF. CDR3 DNA: TGTGCCAGCAGTTTCTGGACAGGGGATACGCAGTATTTT.

The chain recombines TRBV7-9 with TRBJ2-7, with 9 bases matching TRBD1. The germline V gene has CDR1 SEHNR and CDR2 FQNEAQ (reference sequence). This CDR3 spans 15 amino acids. The CDR3 sequence is CSSSPGTGIPYEQYV. CDR3 bases: TGTTCCAGCAGCCCCGGGACAGGGATTCCCTACGAGCAGTACGTC.

The J gene is TRBJ2-3, the V gene TRBV6-1; D is possibly TRBD1 (5 bases). V lost 7 bases, J lost 0 bases, and 11 bases lay in between. The CDR3 has 14 residues. Germline V lookup: CDR1 MNHNS, CDR2 SASEGT. The CDR3 coding sequence is TGTGCCAGCACGATCAGGGATAGCACAGATACGCAGTATTTT. Protein sequence: CASTIRDSTDTQYF.

The rearrangement links TRBV12-1 to TRBJ2-2; the table's D call of TRBD2 was not tested on the DNA. TRBV12-1 corresponds to a pseudogene. CDR3 size: 13 residues. CDR3 DNA sequence: TGTGCCAGCAGCTCGACTAGCGTCGGGGAGCTGTTTTTT. It codes for CASSSTSVGELFF.

This clone was picked up a small number of times. V is TRBV14 and J is TRBJ1-6; 8 nucleotides align to TRBD1. The CDR3 consists of 14 residues. After removal of 4 bases from V and 9 bases from J, the junction contained 5 bases not matched to a gene. Germline CDR1 SGHDN, CDR2 FVKESK. CDR3 amino acids: CASSLDRGLSPLHF. In DNA form, the CDR3 reads TGTGCCAGCAGCCTCGACAGGGGTCTTTCACCCCTCCACTTT.

The rearrangement links TRBV5-1 to TRBJ2-2; the match to TRBD1 covers 7 bases. Germline loops: CDR1 SGHRS, CDR2 YFSETQ. The CDR3 runs to 15 residues. V gave up 5 bases and J gave up 3 bases; unmatched junction bases: 7. The CDR3 reads CASRRGPEDTGELFF. CDR3 coding DNA: TGCGCCAGCAGGAGGGGGCCCGAGGACACCGGGGAGCTGTTTTTT.

The rearrangement uses TRBV5-1 and TRBJ2-1, with TRBD2 matching over 7 bases. Germline CDR1 reads SGHRS; CDR2 reads YFSETQ. This CDR3 is 17 amino acids long. V lost 3 bases, J lost 5 bases, and 14 bases stayed unmatched. The CDR3 DNA sequence: TGCGCCAGCAGCTCCACCATAGCGGGTCCGAGTCACAATGAGCAGTTCTTC. Amino acid sequence: CASSSTIAGPSHNEQFF. The full variable domain, with the rest looked up from reference TRBV5-1 and TRBJ2-1, is KAGVTQTPRYLIKTRGQQVTLSCSPISGHRSVSWYQQTPGQGLQFLFEYFSETQRNKGNFPGRFSGRQFSNSRSEMNVSTLELGDSALYLCASSSTIAGPSHNEQFFGPGTRLTVL.

The chain recombines TRBV4-1 with TRBJ2-1; possibly TRBD2 for D (7 bases). In germline, CDR1 is MGHRA, CDR2 YSYEKL. V was cut by 1 base and J by 10 bases, with 11 bases left in between. The CDR3 is 13 amino acids. CDR3 in DNA: TGCGCCAGCAGCCAAGTAGGGGGAGGGGAGCAGTTCTTC. Its translation is CASSQVGGGEQFF.

The chain carries TRBV11-3 and TRBJ2-3; 13 nucleotides line up with TRBD2. The CDR3 covers 18 residues. Germline V gene sequence: CDR1 SGHNT, CDR2 YENEEA. V trimming: 5 bases; J trimming: 0 bases; junction bases outside the gene matches: 8. CDR3 bases: TGTGCCAGCAGCGGACTAGCGGGAGCCCGTGCTAGCACAGATACGCAGTATTTT. Its protein product is CASSGLAGARASTDTQYF.

This sequence joins TRBV6-5 and TRBJ2-1, with a possible D match to TRBD2 (7 bases). CDR1 and CDR2 (germline): MNHEY, SVGAGI. The CDR3 sequence is 14 residues long. V gave up 0 bases and J gave up 6 bases, with 9 bases separating them. The CDR3 DNA sequence: TGTGCCAGCAGTTACTCGAGGGGGGGCAATGAGCAGTTCTTC. Protein product: CASSYSRGGNEQFF.

V usage is TRBV9 and J usage is TRBJ2-1; 7 bases line up with TRBD2. With V trimmed by 3 bases and J by 8 bases, 8 bases remained unmatched. This CDR3 region has 14 residues. The germline CDR1 and CDR2 sequences are SGDLS and YYNGEE. CDR3 region: CASSADGGRDEQFF. The CDR3 coding sequence is TGTGCCAGCAGCGCCGATGGAGGGAGGGATGAGCAGTTCTTC.

The rearrangement joins TRBV7-8 to TRBJ2-1; 7 bases match TRBD1. This CDR3 is 15 amino acids long. J lost 7 bases, V lost 5 bases, and 11 bases had no gene match. Per the germline V gene, CDR1 is SGHVS and CDR2 is FQNEAQ. This CDR3 is CASSARTGSGNEQFF. CDR3 nucleotide sequence: TGTGCCAGCAGCGCCCGGACAGGCTCCGGGAATGAGCAGTTCTTC.

V is TRBV5-1 and J is TRBJ2-3, with 11 bases matching TRBD2. Trimming took 4 bases from V and 4 from J; bases not matched to a gene: 11. Germline V gene data show CDR1 as SGHRS and CDR2 as YFSETQ. The CDR3 extends over 17 amino acids. CDR3 amino acids: CASSHYFSGRAADTQYF. The CDR3 nucleotides are TGCGCCAGCAGCCACTACTTTAGCGGGAGGGCGGCAGATACGCAGTATTTT.

The V call is TRBV2, the J call TRBJ1-1; D is perhaps TRBD1 (6 bases). CDR1 and CDR2 from the germline V gene are SNHLY and FYNNEI. Trimming cost V 7 bases and J 0 bases, with 12 bases left between them. This CDR3 comprises 14 residues. In DNA form, the CDR3 reads TGTGCCAGCATCCCGGACAGCTTGAACACTGAAGCTTTCTTT. It codes for CASIPDSLNTEAFF.

The chain recombines TRBV18 with TRBJ2-5, with TRBD1 matching 8 bases. Unmatched junction bases numbered 7, after V lost 0 bases and J lost 4 bases. Per germline, CDR1 KGHSH and CDR2 LQKENI. CDR3 length: 16 residues. Written as DNA, the CDR3 is TGTGCCAGCTCACCACCGAACAGGGGGAAGGGAGAGACCCAGTACTTC. As protein: CASSPPNRGKGETQYF.

V and J are TRBV7-2 and TRBJ2-7, with TRBD2 matching 8 bases. V lost 3 bases and J lost 0; bases outside the gene matches: 4. The germline gives CDR1 SGHTA, CDR2 FQGNSA. This CDR3 has 15 amino acids. The CDR3 sequence is CASSFSGADSYEQYF. CDR3 DNA sequence: TGTGCCAGCAGCTTTAGCGGGGCCGACTCCTACGAGCAGTACTTC. The whole variable domain, filled in from reference TRBV7-2 and TRBJ2-7, reads GAGVSQSPSNKVTEKGKDVELRCDPISGHTALYWYRQSLGQGLEFLIYFQGNSAPDKSGLPSDRFSAERTGGSVSTLTIQRTQQEDSAVYLCASSFSGADSYEQYFGPGTRLTVT.

The genes are TRBV25-1 and TRBJ2-1; 8 positions match TRBD2. Germline V gene sequence: CDR1 MGHDK, CDR2 SYGVNS. The CDR3 runs to 16 residues. V was clipped by 6 bases and J by 6 bases; unmatched bases: 13. The CDR3, as DNA: TGTGCCAGCAGCGACAACCGGGGGGGGTTTATCAATGAGCAGTTCTTC. Translated, it gives CASSDNRGGFINEQFF.

This clone was picked up a small number of times. This chain uses TRBV27 with TRBJ1-2; a possible D gene is TRBD1 (6 bases). Germline-derived CDR1 and CDR2 are MNHEY and SMNVEV (reference sequence). V dropped 8 bases and J dropped 7 bases, with 20 bases sitting between them. The CDR3 length is 14 residues. The CDR3 DNA sequence: TGTGCCAGCCGTAGGACAGCCCCTTCCTTTGGCTACACCTTC. The encoded protein is CASRRTAPSFGYTF.

The rearrangement links TRBV2 to TRBJ2-7, with D maybe TRBD1 (6 bases). With 7 bases removed from V and 0 bases from J, the gap between germline ends came to 10 bases. CDR3 size: 13 residues. Germline-derived CDR1 and CDR2 are SNHLY and FYNNEI. The CDR3 here is CASKGDHSYEQYF. CDR3 coding DNA: TGTGCCAGCAAGGGGGACCACTCCTACGAGCAGTACTTC.

This chain joins TRBV27 and TRBJ2-1, with 10 bases matching TRBD2. The germline gives CDR1 MNHEY, CDR2 SMNVEV (reference sequence). There are 16 residues in the CDR3. The J segment lost 7 bases and the V segment lost 5 bases, leaving 11 bases of the junction unmatched. The CDR3 DNA is TGTGCCAGCAGTCCCCTGCAGCGGGGGGGAGTGAATGAGCAGTTCTTC. Its protein product is CASSPLQRGGVNEQFF.

V gene TRBV4-1 combines with J gene TRBJ2-3; 10 bases match TRBD2. Trimming at V came to 2 bases and at J to 1 base, leaving 9 bases not matched to a gene. Per the germline V gene, CDR1 is MGHRA and CDR2 is YSYEKL. CDR3 length equals 18 residues. The CDR3 region is CASSQNSGAGGRTDTQYF. In DNA, the CDR3 is TGCGCCAGCAGCCAAAATAGCGGAGCGGGGGGGCGCACAGATACGCAGTATTTT.

Notes on this clone: Other DNA sequences in the sample encode the same CDR3. This chain connects TRBV15 to TRBJ1-3; TRBD1 might be the D (5 bases). From germline, CDR1 is LNHNV and CDR2 YYDKDF (reference sequence). V dropped 0 bases and J dropped 2 bases, with 8 bases sitting between them. CDR3 length: 15 amino acids. DNA of the CDR3: TGTGCCACCAGCAGAGAACCGACAGCTGGAAACACCATATATTTT. The encoded protein is CATSREPTAGNTIYF.

This chain links TRBV30 with TRBJ2-7; TRBD1 agrees at 10 bases. V trimming: 5 bases; J trimming: 5 bases; junction bases outside the gene matches: 9. Germline V gene sequence: CDR1 GTSNPN, CDR2 SVGIG (reference sequence). The CDR3 consists of 14 residues. The CDR3 spells CAWGRDRGIHEQYF. The CDR3 bases are TGTGCCTGGGGCCGGGACAGGGGTATACACGAGCAGTACTTC.